This T cell receptor (beta chain) appears in the sequencing data of a study of blood T cell repertoires in COVID-19. Profiled with immunoSEQ multiplex PCR; TCRdb holds only in-frame clones, not every one. The sample records 130,000 to 150,000 clones, 75% to 85% being singletons. Looked up from germline, CDR1 is MGHRA and CDR2 is YSYEKL. The CDR3 runs 12 residues. Trimming pared 4 bases from V and 4 bases from J, leaving 7 bases between. The chain is built from TRBV4-1 and TRBJ1-2; D perhaps matches TRBD1 (5 bases). Sequencing input: peripheral blood. This receptor was obtained from a man in his 70s who had recovered from COVID-19. CDR3 protein: CASSRDSYGYTF. The CDR3 coding sequence is TGCGCCAGCAGCCGTGACAGCTATGGCTACACCTTC.